One and the same sample provided the 9 T cell receptor beta chains below, sequenced in a study of blood T cell repertoires in COVID-19. Assay used: immunoSEQ multiplex PCR; TCRdb lists only in-frame clones, some missing. The data hold about 160,000 clones, with just over 90% observed a single time. The specimen sequenced was peripheral blood. These receptors came from a man between 18 and 35 years old with acute or convalescent COVID-19.

CDR3: CASSPNGQAEAFF. Written as DNA, the CDR3 is TGTGCCAGCTCACCCAACGGACAGGCTGAAGCTTTCTTT. The chain employs TRBV18 and TRBJ1-1, with 7 bases aligning to TRBD1. V was pared by 3 bases and J by 6 bases, with 4 bases of the junction left unmatched. The V gene's germline CDR1 is KGHSH and CDR2 LQKENI. This CDR3 is built from 13 residues.

Only one count was recorded for this clone. The identical CDR3 is also encoded by other nucleotide sequences in the sample. The chain joins TRBV18 to TRBJ2-3, with 7 bases matching TRBD1. Trimming took 3 bases from V and 0 from J; bases not matched to a gene: 3. Germline loops: CDR1 KGHSH, CDR2 LQKENI. The CDR3 has 15 residues. DNA for the CDR3: TGTGCCAGCTCACCCCCAGGGGGTAGCACAGATACGCAGTATTTT. It specifies CASSPPGGSTDTQYF.

In this sample, this clone turned up once. The V and J genes are TRBV6-6 and TRBJ1-1; 9 bases match TRBD1. CDR3 size: 14 residues. V lost 6 bases to trimming and J lost 4 bases; unmatched junction nucleotides: 6. In germline, CDR1 is MNHNY, CDR2 SVGAGI (reference sequence). The CDR3 is CASSSETGGTEAFF. CDR3 coding DNA: TGTGCCAGCAGCTCCGAGACAGGGGGCACTGAAGCTTTCTTT.

The V gene is TRBV6-5, the J gene TRBJ2-1, with D possibly being TRBD1 (5 bases). V lost 0 bases and J 4 bases, leaving 13 bases between the germline ends. The CDR3 is 16 residues long. Germline V CDR1 and CDR2: MNHEY, SVGAGI. CDR3 amino acids: CASSYSLAGRYNEQFF. The CDR3 nucleotides read TGTGCCAGCAGTTACTCCCTGGCAGGGCGATACAATGAGCAGTTCTTC.

This sequence joins TRBV14 and TRBJ1-3, with TRBD1 matching over 10 bases. This CDR3 has 18 amino acids. The germline V gene has CDR1 SGHDN and CDR2 FVKESK. The V segment lost 2 bases and the J segment 0 bases; nucleotides outside the gene matches: 7. The CDR3 here is CASSQTTGGFYSGNTIYF. The CDR3 DNA follows: TGTGCCAGCAGCCAAACGACAGGGGGCTTCTACTCTGGAAACACCATATATTTT.

This chain uses TRBV24-1 with TRBJ2-7; unclear D gene. This CDR3 is 12 amino acids long. Germline assignment: CDR1 KGHDR and CDR2 SFDVKD. The germline V and J ends were trimmed by 6 bases and 2 bases, with 7 bases remaining between them. The CDR3 bases are TGTGCCACCAGTCCGGTTGCCTACGAGCAGTACTTC. Its translation: CATSPVAYEQYF.

The chain links TRBV11-2 to TRBJ1-6; no clear D. The CDR3 has 13 amino acids. Germline-derived CDR1 and CDR2 are SGHAT and FQNNGV. Deletions cut 0 bases from V and 9 bases from J, with 6 bases between. CDR3 nucleotide sequence: TGTGCCAGCAGCTTAGATCGGGGTTCACCCCTCCACTTT. Its protein product is CASSLDRGSPLHF.

The chain carries TRBV19 and TRBJ2-1; 12 nucleotides match TRBD1. CDR1 and CDR2 from the germline V gene are LNHDA and SQIVND (reference sequence). V gave up 4 bases and J gave up 8 bases; unmatched junction bases: 12. The CDR3 covers 17 residues. In nucleotides, the CDR3 is TGTGCCAGTAGTAGAGTCTACCGGGACAGGGGGCTTGATGAGCAGTTCTTC. This gives the protein CASSRVYRDRGLDEQFF.

The CDR3 sequence: CASSDGRQGVAGELFF. CDR3 in DNA: TGTGCCAGCAGTGATGGTCGGCAGGGGGTGGCCGGGGAGCTGTTTTTT. The rearrangement links TRBV25-1 to TRBJ2-2, with 7 bases that match TRBD1. From germline, CDR1 is MGHDK and CDR2 SYGVNS. CDR3 size: 16 residues. Trimming at V came to 3 bases and at J to 6 bases, leaving 10 bases not matched to a gene.